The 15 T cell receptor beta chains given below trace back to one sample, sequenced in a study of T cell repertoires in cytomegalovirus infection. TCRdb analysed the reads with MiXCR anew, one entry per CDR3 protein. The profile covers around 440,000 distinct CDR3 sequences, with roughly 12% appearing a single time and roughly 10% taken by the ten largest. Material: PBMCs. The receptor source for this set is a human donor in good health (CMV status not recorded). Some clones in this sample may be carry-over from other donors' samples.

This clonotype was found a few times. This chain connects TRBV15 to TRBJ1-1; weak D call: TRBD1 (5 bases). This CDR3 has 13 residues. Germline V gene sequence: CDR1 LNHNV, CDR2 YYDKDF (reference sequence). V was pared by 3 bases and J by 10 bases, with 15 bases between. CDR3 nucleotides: TGTGCCACCAGCAGCGTTGTTGGGGGGGTAGCTTTCTTT. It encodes CATSSVVGGVAFF.

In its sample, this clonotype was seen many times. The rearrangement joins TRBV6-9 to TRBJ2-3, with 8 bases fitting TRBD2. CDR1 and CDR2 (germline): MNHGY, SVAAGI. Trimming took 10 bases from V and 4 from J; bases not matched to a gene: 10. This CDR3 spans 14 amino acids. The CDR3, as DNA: TGTGCCACCCCGTCGGCGGGGGGCCCAGATACGCAGTATTTT. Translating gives CATPSAGGPDTQYF.

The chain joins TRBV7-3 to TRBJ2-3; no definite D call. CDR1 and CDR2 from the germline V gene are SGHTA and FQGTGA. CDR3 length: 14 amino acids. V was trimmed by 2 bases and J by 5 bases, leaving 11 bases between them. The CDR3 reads CASSLGLLGDTQYF. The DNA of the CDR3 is TGTGCCAGCAGCTTAGGGCTTTTAGGAGATACGCAGTATTTT.

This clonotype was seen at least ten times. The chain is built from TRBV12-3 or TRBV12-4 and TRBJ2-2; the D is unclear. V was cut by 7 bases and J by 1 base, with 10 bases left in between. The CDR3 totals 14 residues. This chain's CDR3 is CASTHSRNTGELFF. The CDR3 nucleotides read TGTGCCAGCACCCATAGCCGGAACACCGGGGAGCTGTTTTTT.

The CDR3 here is CSATKTGQETQYF. Here the CDR3 DNA reads TGCAGTGCTACAAAGACGGGGCAAGAGACCCAGTACTTC. The chain links TRBV20-1 to TRBJ2-5; D perhaps matches TRBD2 (5 bases). The CDR3 runs 13 residues. With 4 bases removed from V and 2 bases from J, the gap between germline ends came to 11 bases. Germline V lookup: CDR1 DFQATT, CDR2 SNEGSKA (reference sequence).

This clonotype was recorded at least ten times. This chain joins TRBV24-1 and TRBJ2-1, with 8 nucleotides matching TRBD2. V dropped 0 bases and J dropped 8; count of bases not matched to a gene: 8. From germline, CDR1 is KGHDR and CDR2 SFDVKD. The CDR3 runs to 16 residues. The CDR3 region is CATSDLTGRAGDEQFF. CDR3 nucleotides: TGTGCCACCAGTGATTTGACCGGGAGGGCCGGCGATGAGCAGTTCTTC.

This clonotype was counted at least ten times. CDR3 sequence: CASPKVVGLNTGELFF. CDR3 in DNA: TGTGCCAGTCCGAAGGTGGTAGGGTTGAACACCGGGGAGCTGTTTTTT. The chain links TRBV7-9 to TRBJ2-2; no reliable D call. This CDR3 contains 16 residues. V lost 9 bases to trimming and J lost 1 base, with 18 bases between them. The germline V gene encodes CDR1 SEHNR and CDR2 FQNEAQ (reference sequence).

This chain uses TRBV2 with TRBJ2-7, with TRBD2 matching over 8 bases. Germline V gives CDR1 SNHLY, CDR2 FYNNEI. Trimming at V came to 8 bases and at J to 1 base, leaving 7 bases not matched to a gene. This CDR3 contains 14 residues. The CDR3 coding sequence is TGTGCCAGCGGTCGGGAGGGCGGATCCTACGAGCAGTACTTC. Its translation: CASGREGGSYEQYF.

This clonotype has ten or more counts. The CDR3 DNA reads TGTGCCAGCAGTTTAGTAAAAGCGGGAGTGTCGCAGCAGTACTTC. It is translated as CASSLVKAGVSQQYF. The rearrangement uses TRBV27 and TRBJ2-7; 8 bases agree with TRBD2. Looked up from germline, CDR1 is MNHEY and CDR2 is SMNVEV (reference sequence). This CDR3 spans 15 amino acids. V dropped 2 bases and J dropped 8; count of bases not matched to a gene: 11.

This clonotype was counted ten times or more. The CDR3, as DNA: TGTGCCAGCAACATAGGGGTAGCCGGCTACACCTTC. Encoded protein: CASNIGVAGYTF. The chain has TRBV5-4 and TRBJ1-2; TRBD1 is a possible D gene (5 bases). This CDR3 comprises 12 residues. V lost 6 bases and J lost 8, with 14 bases in between. The V gene's germline CDR1 is SGHNT and CDR2 YYREEE (reference sequence). Together with reference TRBV5-4 and TRBJ1-2, the CDR3 gives the full variable domain: ETGVTQSPTHLIKTRGQQVTLRCSSQSGHNTVSWYQQALGQGPQFIFQYYREEENGRGNFPPRFSGLQFPNYSSELNVNALELDDSALYLCASNIGVAGYTFGSGTRLTVV.

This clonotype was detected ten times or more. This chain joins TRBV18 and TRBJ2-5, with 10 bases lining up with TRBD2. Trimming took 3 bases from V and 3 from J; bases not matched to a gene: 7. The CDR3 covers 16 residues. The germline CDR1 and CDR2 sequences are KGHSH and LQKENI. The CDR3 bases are TGTGCCAGCTCACCGCTAAGCGGGAGGGCCAAAGAGACCCAGTACTTC. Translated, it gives CASSPLSGRAKETQYF.

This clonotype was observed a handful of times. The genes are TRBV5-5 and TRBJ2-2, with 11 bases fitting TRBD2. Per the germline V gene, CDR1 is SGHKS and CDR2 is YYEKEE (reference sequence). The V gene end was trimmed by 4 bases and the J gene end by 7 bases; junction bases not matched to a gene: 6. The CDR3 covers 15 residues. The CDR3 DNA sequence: TGTGCCAGCAGCGCCACTAGCGGGAGCGACGGGGAGCTGTTTTTT. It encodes CASSATSGSDGELFF.

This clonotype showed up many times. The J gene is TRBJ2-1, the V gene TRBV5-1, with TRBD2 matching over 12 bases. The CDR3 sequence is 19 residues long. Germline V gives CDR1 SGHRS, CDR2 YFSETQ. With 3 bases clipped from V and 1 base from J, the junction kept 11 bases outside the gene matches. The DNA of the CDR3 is TGCGCCAGCAGCTCCGGGACTAGCGGGCTCCTGCTGTCCTACAATGAGCAGTTCTTC. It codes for CASSSGTSGLLLSYNEQFF. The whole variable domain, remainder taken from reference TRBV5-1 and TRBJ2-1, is KAGVTQTPRYLIKTRGQQVTLSCSPISGHRSVSWYQQTPGQGLQFLFEYFSETQRNKGNFPGRFSGRQFSNSRSEMNVSTLELGDSALYLCASSSGTSGLLLSYNEQFFGPGTRLTVL.

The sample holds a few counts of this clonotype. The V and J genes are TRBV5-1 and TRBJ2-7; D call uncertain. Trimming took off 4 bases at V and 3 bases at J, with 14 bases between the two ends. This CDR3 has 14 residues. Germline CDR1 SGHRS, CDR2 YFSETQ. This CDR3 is CASSAEETGYEQYF. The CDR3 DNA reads TGCGCCAGCAGCGCAGAAGAGACTGGCTACGAGCAGTACTTC.

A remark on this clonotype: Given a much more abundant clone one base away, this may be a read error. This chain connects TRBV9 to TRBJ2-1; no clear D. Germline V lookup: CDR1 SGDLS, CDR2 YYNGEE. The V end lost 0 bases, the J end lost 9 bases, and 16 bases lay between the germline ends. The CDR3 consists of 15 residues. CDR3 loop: CASSVGYGAKSEQFF. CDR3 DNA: TGTGCCAGCAGCGTAGGGTACGGAGCAAAAAGTGAGCAGTTCTTC.